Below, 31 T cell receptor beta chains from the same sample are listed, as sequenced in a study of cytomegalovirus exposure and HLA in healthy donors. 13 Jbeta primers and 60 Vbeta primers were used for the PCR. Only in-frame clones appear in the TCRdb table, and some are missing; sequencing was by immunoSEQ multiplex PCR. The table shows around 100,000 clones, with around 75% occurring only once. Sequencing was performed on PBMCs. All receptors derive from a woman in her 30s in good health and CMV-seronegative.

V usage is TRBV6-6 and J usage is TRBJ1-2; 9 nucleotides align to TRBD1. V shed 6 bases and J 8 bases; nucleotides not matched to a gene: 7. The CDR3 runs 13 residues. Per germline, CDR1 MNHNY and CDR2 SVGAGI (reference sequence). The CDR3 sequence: CASRQQGAQGYTF. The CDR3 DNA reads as TGTGCCAGCAGACAACAGGGGGCTCAGGGCTACACCTTC.

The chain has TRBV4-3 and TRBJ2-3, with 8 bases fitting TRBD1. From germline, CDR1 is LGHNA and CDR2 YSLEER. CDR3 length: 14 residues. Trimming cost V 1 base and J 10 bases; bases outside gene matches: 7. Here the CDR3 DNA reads TGCGCCAGCAGCCAAGGCTTGCTGACAGGGGCGCAGTATTTT. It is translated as CASSQGLLTGAQYF.

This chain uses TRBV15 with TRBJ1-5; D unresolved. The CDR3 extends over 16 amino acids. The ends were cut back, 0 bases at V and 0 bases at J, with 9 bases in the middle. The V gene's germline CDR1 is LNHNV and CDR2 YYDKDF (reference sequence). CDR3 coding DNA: TGTGCCACCAGCAGAGATAGAGGCGCTAGCAATCAGCCCCAGCATTTT. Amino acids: CATSRDRGASNQPQHF.

CDR3 nucleotide sequence: TGTGCCAGCAGCCCGGACAGGGAGGGAAAACTGTTTTTT. This codes for CASSPDREGKLFF. The chain couples TRBV5-6 to TRBJ1-4; 8 bases line up with TRBD1. J lost 10 bases, V lost 4 bases, and 6 bases had no gene match. The germline gives CDR1 SGHDT, CDR2 YYEEEE. The CDR3 has 13 residues.

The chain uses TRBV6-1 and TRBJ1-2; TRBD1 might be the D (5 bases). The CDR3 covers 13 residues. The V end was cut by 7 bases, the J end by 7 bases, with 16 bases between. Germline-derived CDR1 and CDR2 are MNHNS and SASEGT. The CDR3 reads CASIPGQGGGYTF. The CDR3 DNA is TGTGCCAGCATCCCAGGGCAGGGAGGTGGCTACACCTTC.

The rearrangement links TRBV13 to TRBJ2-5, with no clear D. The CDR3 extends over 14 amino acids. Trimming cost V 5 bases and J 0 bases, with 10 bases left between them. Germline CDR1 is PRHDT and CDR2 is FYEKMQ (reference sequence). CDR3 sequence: CASSPLEYQETQYF. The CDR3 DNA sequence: TGTGCCAGCAGCCCTCTGGAGTACCAAGAGACCCAGTACTTC.

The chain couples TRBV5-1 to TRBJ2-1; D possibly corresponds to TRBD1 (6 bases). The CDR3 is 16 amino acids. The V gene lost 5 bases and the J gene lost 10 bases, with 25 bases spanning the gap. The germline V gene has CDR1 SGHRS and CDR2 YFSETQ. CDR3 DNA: TGCGCCAGCAGTCTTACCACCGGGACATCTTACAGGGAGCAGTTCTTC. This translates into CASSLTTGTSYREQFF.

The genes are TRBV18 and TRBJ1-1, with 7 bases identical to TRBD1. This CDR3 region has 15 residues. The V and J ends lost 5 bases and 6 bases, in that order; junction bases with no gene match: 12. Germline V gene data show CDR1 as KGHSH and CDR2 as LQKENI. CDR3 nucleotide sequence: TGTGCCAGCTCAGGGACAGAGGGGTTGAATGCTGAAGCTTTCTTT. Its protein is CASSGTEGLNAEAFF.

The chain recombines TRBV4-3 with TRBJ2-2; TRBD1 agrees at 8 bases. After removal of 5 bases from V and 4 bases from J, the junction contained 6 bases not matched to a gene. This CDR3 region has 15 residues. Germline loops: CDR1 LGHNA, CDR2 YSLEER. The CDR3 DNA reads TGCGCCAGCAGCGATCAGGGGGCGCGCACCGGGGAGCTGTTTTTT. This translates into CASSDQGARTGELFF.

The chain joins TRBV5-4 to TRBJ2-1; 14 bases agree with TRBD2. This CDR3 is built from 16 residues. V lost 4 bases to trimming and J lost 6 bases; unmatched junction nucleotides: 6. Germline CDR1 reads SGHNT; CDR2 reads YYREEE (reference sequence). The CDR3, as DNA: TGTGCCAGCAGCGTGGGACTAGCGGGAGCCGGCAATGAGCAGTTCTTC. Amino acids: CASSVGLAGAGNEQFF.

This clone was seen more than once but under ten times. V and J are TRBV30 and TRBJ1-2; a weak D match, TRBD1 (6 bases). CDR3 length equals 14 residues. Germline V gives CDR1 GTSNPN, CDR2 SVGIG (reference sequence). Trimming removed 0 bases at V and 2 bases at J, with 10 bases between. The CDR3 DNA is TGTGCCTGGAGTGTGGGCAGGGGAAACTATGGCTACACCTTC. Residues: CAWSVGRGNYGYTF. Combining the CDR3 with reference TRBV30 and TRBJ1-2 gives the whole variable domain SQTIHQWPATLVQPVGSPLSLECTVEGTSNPNLYWYRQAAGRGLQLLFYSVGIGQISSEVPQNLSASRPQDRQFILSSKKLLLSDSGFYLCAWSVGRGNYGYTFGSGTRLTVV.

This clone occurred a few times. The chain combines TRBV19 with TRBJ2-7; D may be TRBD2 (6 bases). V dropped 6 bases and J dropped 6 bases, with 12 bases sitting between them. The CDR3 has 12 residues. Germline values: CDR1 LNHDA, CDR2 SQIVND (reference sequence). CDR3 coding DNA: TGTGCCAGTAGCCCCGGGGGTAGCGAGCAGTACTTC. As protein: CASSPGGSEQYF.

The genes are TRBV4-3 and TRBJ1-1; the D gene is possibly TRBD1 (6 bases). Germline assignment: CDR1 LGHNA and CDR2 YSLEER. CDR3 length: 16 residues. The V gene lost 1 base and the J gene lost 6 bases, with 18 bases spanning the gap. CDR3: CASSQATGSIKAEAFF. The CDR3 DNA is TGCGCCAGCAGCCAAGCTACAGGGTCTATAAAGGCTGAAGCTTTCTTT.

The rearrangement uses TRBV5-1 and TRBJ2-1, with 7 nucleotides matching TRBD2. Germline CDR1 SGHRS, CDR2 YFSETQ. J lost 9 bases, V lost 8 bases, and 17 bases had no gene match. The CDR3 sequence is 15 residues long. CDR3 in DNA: TGCGCCAGTGAAGTCAATAGCGGGTTTAAGGGTGAGCAGTTCTTC. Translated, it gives CASEVNSGFKGEQFF.

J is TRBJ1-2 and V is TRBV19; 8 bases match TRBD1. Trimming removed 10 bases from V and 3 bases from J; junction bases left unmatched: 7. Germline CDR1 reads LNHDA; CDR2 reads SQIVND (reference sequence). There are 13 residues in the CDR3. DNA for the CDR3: TGTGCCACAAGACAGGGGACCTACTATGGCTACACCTTC. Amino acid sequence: CATRQGTYYGYTF.

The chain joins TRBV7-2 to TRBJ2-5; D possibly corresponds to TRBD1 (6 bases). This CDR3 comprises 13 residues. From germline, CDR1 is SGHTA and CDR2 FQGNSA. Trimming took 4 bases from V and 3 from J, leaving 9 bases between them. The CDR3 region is CASSSGTKETQYF. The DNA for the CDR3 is TGTGCCAGCAGCTCGGGGACAAAAGAGACCCAGTACTTC.

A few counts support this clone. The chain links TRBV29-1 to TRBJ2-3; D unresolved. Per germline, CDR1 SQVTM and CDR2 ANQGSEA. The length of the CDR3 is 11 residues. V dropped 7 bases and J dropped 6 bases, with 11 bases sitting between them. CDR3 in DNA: TGCAGCGAATCGATCCGGGATACGCAGTATTTT. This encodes CSESIRDTQYF.

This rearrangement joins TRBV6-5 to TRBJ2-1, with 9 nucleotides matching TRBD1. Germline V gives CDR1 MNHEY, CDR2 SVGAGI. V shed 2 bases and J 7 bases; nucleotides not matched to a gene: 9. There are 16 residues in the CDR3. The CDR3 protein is CASSYPPGQGENEQFF. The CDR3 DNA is TGTGCCAGCAGTTACCCTCCGGGACAGGGTGAAAATGAGCAGTTCTTC.

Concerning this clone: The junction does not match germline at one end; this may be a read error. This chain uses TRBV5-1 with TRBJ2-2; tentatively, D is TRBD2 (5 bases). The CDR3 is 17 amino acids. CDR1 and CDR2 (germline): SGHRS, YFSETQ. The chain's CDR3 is CASSLLPGPAFTGELFF. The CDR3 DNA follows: TGCGCCAGCAGCTTGCTACCCGGGCCAGCTTTCACCGGGGAGTTGTTTTTT.

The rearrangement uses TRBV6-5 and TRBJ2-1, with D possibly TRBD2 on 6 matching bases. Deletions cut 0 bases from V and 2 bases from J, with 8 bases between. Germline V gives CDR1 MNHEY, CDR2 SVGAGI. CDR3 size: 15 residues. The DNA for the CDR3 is TGTGCCAGCAGTTACTCGCGGGGCCCCTACAATGAGCAGTTCTTC. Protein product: CASSYSRGPYNEQFF.

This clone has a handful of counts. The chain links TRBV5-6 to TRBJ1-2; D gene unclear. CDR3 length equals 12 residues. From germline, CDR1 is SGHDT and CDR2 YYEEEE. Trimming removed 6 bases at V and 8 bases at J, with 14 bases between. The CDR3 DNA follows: TGTGCCAGCACCGGCGGGGAGAGAGGCTACACCTTC. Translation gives CASTGGERGYTF.

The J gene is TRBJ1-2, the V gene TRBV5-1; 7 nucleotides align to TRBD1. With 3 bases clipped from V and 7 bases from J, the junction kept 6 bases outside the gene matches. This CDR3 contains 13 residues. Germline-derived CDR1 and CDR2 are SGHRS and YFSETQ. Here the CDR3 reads CASSSRQGCGYTF. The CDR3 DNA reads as TGCGCCAGCAGCTCCAGACAGGGCTGTGGCTACACCTTC.

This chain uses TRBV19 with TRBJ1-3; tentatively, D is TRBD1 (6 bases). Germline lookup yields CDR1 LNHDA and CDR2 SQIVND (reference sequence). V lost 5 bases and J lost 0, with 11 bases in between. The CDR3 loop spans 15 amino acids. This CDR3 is CASSFGQYSGNTIYF. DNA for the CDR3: TGTGCCAGTAGTTTCGGACAGTACTCTGGAAACACCATATATTTT.

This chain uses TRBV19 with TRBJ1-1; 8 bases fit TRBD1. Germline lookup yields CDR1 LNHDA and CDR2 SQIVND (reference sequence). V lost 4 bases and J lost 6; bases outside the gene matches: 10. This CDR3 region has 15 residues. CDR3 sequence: CASSTLIDRGPEAFF. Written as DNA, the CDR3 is TGTGCCAGTAGTACTCTCATAGACAGGGGACCTGAAGCTTTCTTT.

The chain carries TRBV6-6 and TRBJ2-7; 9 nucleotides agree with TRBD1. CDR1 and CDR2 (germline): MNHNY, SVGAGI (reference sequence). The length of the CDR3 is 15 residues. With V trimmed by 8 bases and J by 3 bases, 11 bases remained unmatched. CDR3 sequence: CASRQPGQGNYEQYF. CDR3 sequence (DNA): TGTGCCAGCCGACAGCCCGGACAGGGGAACTACGAGCAGTACTTC.

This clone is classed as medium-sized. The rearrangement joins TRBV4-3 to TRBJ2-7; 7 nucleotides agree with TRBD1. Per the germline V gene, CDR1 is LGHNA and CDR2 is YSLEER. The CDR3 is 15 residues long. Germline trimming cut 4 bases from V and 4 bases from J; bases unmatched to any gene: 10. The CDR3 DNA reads TGCGCCAGCAGCCTAGGGGAAGGGGGCGGATACGAGCAGTACTTC. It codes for CASSLGEGGGYEQYF.

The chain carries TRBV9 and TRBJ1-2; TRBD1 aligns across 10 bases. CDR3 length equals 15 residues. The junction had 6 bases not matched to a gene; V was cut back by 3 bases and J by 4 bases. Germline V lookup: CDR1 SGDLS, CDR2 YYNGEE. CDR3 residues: CASSGPWTGGYGYTF. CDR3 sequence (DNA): TGTGCCAGCAGCGGCCCTTGGACAGGGGGCTATGGCTACACCTTC.

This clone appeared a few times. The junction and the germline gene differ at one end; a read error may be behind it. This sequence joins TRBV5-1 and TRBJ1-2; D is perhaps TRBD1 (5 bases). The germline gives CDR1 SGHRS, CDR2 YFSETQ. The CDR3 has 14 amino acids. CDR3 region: CASRSARADYGYTF. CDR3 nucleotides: TGCGCAAGCAGGTCCGCCAGGGCTGACTATGGCTACACCTTC.

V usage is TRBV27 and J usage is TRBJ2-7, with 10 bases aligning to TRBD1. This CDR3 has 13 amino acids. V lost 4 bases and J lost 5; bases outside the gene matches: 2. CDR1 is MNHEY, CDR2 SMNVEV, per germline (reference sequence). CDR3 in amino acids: CASSWDRGNEQYF. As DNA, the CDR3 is TGTGCCAGCAGTTGGGACAGGGGTAACGAGCAGTACTTC.

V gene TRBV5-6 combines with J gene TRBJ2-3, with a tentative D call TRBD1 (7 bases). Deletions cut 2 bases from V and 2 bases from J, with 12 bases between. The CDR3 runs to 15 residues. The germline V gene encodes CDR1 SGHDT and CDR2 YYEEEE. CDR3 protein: CASSLGGGVTDTQYF. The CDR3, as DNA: TGTGCCAGCAGCTTAGGGGGCGGGGTCACAGATACGCAGTATTTT.

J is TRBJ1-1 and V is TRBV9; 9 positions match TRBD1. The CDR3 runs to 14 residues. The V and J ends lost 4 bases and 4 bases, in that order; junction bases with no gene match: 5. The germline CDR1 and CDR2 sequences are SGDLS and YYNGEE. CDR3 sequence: CASSPGQGLTEAFF. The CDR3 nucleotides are TGTGCCAGCAGCCCCGGACAGGGGCTCACTGAAGCTTTCTTT. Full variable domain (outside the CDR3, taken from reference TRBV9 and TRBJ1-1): DSGVTQTPKHLITATGQRVTLRCSPRSGDLSVYWYQQSLDQGLQFLIQYYNGEERAKGNILERFSAQQFPDLHSELNLSSLELGDSALYFCASSPGQGLTEAFFGQGTRLTVV.